This T cell receptor beta chain was identified in a study of beta chain features in type 1 diabetes. Study conclusions and caveats: Lower insertion and higher deletion counts appeared at VDJ junctions in type 1 diabetes patients. Type 1 diabetes patients had TCRB CDR3s that were shorter (moderately but significantly so) in all four CD4+ subsets.

In all sorted populations, purity surpassed 95%. The authors reverse transcribed all of the isolated RNA, so sequencing captured expressed TCRB transcripts. TCRdb's copy holds only in-frame clones and misses some; the assay was immunoSEQ multiplex PCR. The data hold about 230,000 clones, with roughly 17% observed a single time. Germline V gene data show CDR1 as MGHRA and CDR2 as YSYEKL. The CDR3 sequence is 17 residues long. Losses at the gene ends were 4 bases for V and 2 bases for J; bases not matched to a gene: 5. The sample holds one count of this clone. The antigen is not known. Sequencing used naive CD4+ T cells from blood. This receptor was obtained from a man aged 25 to 40 with type 1 diabetes. V is TRBV4-1 and J is TRBJ2-6, with 10 bases that match TRBD1. DNA of the CDR3: TGCGCCAGCAGCCCATCTGGACAGGGGGCTGGGGCCAACGTCCTGACTTTC. It translates to CASSPSGQGAGANVLTF.